This is a list of T cell receptor beta chains from one sample in a study of T cells in Graves' hyperthyroidism and ophthalmopathy. TCRdb re-called the multiplex PCR reads with MiXCR, one entry per CDR3 protein. There are about 740,000 distinct CDR3 sequences in the sample; approximately 15% occur only once, and 10% lies in the top ten. Sequencing was performed on blood. Source of these receptors: a woman younger than 35 with Graves' hyperthyroidism. The CDR3 runs from the conserved cysteine through the conserved F or W. A D gene is named only where the DNA matches it firmly. Rows may omit the clone size; those that give it use once, few, many or a size class.

clone size,V gene,D gene,J gene,CDR3 DNA,CDR3 protein
many,TRBV6-1,TRBD1,TRBJ1-2,TGTGCCAGCAGTGAAAGGGGGCTTGGACCGACGTCAATCTATGGCTACACCTTC,CASSERGLGPTSIYGYTF
-,TRBV7-9,-,TRBJ2-3,TGTGCCAGCAGCTTTTCTACAGGGCTAAAAACCTCTGGGGATACGCAGTATTTT,CASSFSTGLKTSGDTQYF
many,TRBV12-3/TRBV12-4,TRBD1,TRBJ1-5,TGTGCCAGCATCAGGACAGGGGGTAGCAATCAGCCCCAGCATTTT,CASIRTGGSNQPQHF
many,TRBV3-1,-,TRBJ2-1,TGTGCCAGCAGCCAACGATCAGGAGGGGGAGGTGAGCAGTTCTTC,CASSQRSGGGGEQFF
-,TRBV29-1,-,TRBJ1-1,TGCAGCCCCGGGCCAGGCCGGGGGAACACTGAAGCTTTCTTT,CSPGPGRGNTEAFF
-,TRBV27,-,TRBJ1-1,TGTGCCAGCAGTTCCCGGACCGTCCTTCGGGCTTTCTTT,CASSSRTVLRAFF
-,TRBV20-1,-,TRBJ2-7,TGCAGTGCCGTACGGGGCATTTCCTACGAGCAGTACTTC,CSAVRGISYEQYF
many,TRBV20-1,TRBD2,TRBJ2-5,TGCAGTGCTAAGCGGGGGGCTGGGGAGACCCAGTACTTC,CSAKRGAGETQYF
many,TRBV6-1,TRBD1,TRBJ1-5,TGTGCCAGCGGGGGACAGTATAGCAATCAGCCCCAGCATTTT,CASGGQYSNQPQHF
many,TRBV7-2,-,TRBJ2-6,TGTGCCAGCAGCCTACACCGGGGCTGGGCCAACGTCCTGACTTTC,CASSLHRGWANVLTF
-,TRBV27,-,TRBJ2-3,TGTGCCAGTAAATTCGGGGCCAGCACAGATACGCAGTATTTT,CASKFGASTDTQYF
-,TRBV15,-,TRBJ2-7,TGTGCCACCTCAGCAGGGGGGCTATCCTCCTACGAGCAGTACTTC,CATSAGGLSSYEQYF
-,TRBV4-1,-,TRBJ2-5,TGCGCCAGCAGCCAAGACGGGGCGACTCAAGAGACCCAGTACTTC,CASSQDGATQETQYF
many,TRBV27,-,TRBJ2-1,TGTGCCAGCAGTATGGGACCCACTGGAGGAGAGCAGTTCTTC,CASSMGPTGGEQFF
many,TRBV27,TRBD2,TRBJ2-6,TGTGCCAGCAGTTTGAGCGGGAGACCGCCTGGGGCCAACGTCCTGACTTTC,CASSLSGRPPGANVLTF
few,TRBV7-9,-,TRBJ2-1,TGTGCCAGCAGCCCCCCAGGGGGGGGCTCCTACAATGAGCAGTTCTTC,CASSPPGGGSYNEQFF
many,TRBV27,TRBD2,TRBJ2-1,TGTGCCAGCAGTACCTTCCGACTAGCGGGAGATGAGCAGTTCTTC,CASSTFRLAGDEQFF
many,TRBV6-5,-,TRBJ2-7,TGTGCCAGCAGTTACTCGTGGGTACAGTGGGGGGACGAGCAGTACTTC,CASSYSWVQWGDEQYF
-,TRBV15,-,TRBJ1-5,TGTGCCACCAGCAGAGTCCAGGGTTACGAGCCCCAGCATTTT,CATSRVQGYEPQHF
few,TRBV18,-,TRBJ1-1,TGTGCCAGCTCCCCGGAGAGAGGGGGGGCGAGGTTGGCTTCCTTT,CASSPERGGARLASF
few,TRBV4-2,TRBD2,TRBJ2-5,TGTGCCAGCAGCCGAGAACTAGCGGGAGGACAAGAGACCCAGTACTTC,CASSRELAGGQETQYF
few,TRBV18,-,TRBJ1-2,TGTGCCAGCTCACCGACGGGACAACAAGGCTACACCTTC,CASSPTGQQGYTF
-,TRBV4-1,TRBD2,TRBJ2-2,TGCGCCAGCAGCGGCACTCTAGCGGCGGCGAACACCGGGGAGCTGTTTTTT,CASSGTLAAANTGELFF
many,TRBV27,-,TRBJ2-2,TGTGCCAGCAGTTTTAAGGGTGCCGGGGAGCTGTTTTTT,CASSFKGAGELFF
many,TRBV5-6,-,TRBJ1-2,TGTGCCAGCAGCGTTTGGGGGGGCGCGGATGGCTACACCTTC,CASSVWGGADGYTF
many,TRBV6-5,-,TRBJ1-2,TGTGCCAGCAGTTACTCAGGCGGAACTAACTATGGCTACACCTTC,CASSYSGGTNYGYTF
-,TRBV6-5,-,TRBJ1-1,TGTGCCAGCAGTTACTCGATACGCCTACGGGCAGGGTGGGGCACTGAAGCTTTCTTT,CASSYSIRLRAGWGTEAFF
-,TRBV24-1,TRBD1,TRBJ2-5,TGTGCCACCAGTGATTACGGCGACAGGGGGTTCCAAGAGACCCAGTACTTC,CATSDYGDRGFQETQYF
-,TRBV6-6,-,TRBJ2-2,TGTGCCAGCAGTTACTCGCGGGTCACCGGGGAGCTGTTTTTT,CASSYSRVTGELFF
many,TRBV20-1,TRBD2,TRBJ2-2,TGCAGTGCTAGGAAACTAGCGGGGTACACCGGGGAGCTGTTTTTT,CSARKLAGYTGELFF
many,TRBV20-1,TRBD2,TRBJ2-1,TGCAGTGCTAGCGTAAGGACTAGCGGGAGGAGCTATGAGCAGTTCTTC,CSASVRTSGRSYEQFF
-,TRBV11-3,-,TRBJ1-2,TGTGCCAGCAGCTTAGCACCGGGATACTATGGCTACACCTTC,CASSLAPGYYGYTF
many,TRBV20-1,-,TRBJ1-1,TGCAGTGCTAGTTCCCTATGGGACACTGAAGCTTTCTTT,CSASSLWDTEAFF
many,TRBV9,TRBD1,TRBJ1-1,TGTGCCAGCAGCGTCGAACCGGGACAGGGAAGAGCTTTCTTT,CASSVEPGQGRAFF